This T cell receptor (beta chain) was obtained from a study of a mutant IDH1 vaccine in newly diagnosed glioma. Time point reported: week 11, during vaccination. Mutant IDH1 20-mer peptide, at 300 ug, made up each vaccine dose, with topical imiquimod. This CDR3 spans 16 amino acids. The V and J ends lost 1 base and 1 base, in that order; junction bases with no gene match: 1. The germline V gene encodes CDR1 SGHTA and CDR2 FQGNSA. TCRdb's copy holds only in-frame clones and misses some; the assay was immunoSEQ multiplex PCR. The repertoire consists of 55,000 or so clones, with around nine tenths occurring once and the leading ten covering around 2.5%. In regard to this clone: Its antigen is unknown.

This TCR was sampled from a man aged 50-59 years with glioma. The material was PBMCs, obtained from a glioma patient whose treatment included an IDH1 peptide vaccine. The chain couples TRBV7-2 to TRBJ2-5; 12 nucleotides align to TRBD1. The CDR3 DNA reads TGTGCCAGCAGCTTAGGGGGACAGGGGGCCCAAGAGACCCAGTACTTC. Protein: CASSLGGQGAQETQYF.